A single T cell receptor beta chain is shown here with its context. The antigen remains unidentified. This entry is derived from a study of long-term antiretroviral therapy in people with HIV. General study results and limits: Versus controls, repertoires in people with HIV had narrower CDR3 length ranges. Information pertaining to ART adherence, viral resistance or therapeutic modifications was not obtained.

Researchers ran immunoSEQ v3.0 at survey level. Using immunoSEQ multiplex PCR, the repertoire was profiled, and TCRdb retains in-frame clones only, with some absent. The sample includes roughly 13,000 clones, around 77% of them seen just once. The source of this sequence is a woman under 30 with HIV. The input for sequencing was unsorted PBMCs, taken 1.3 years after starting antiretroviral therapy.

The CDR3 reads CASSLDWGGGYEQYF. The CDR3 DNA reads TGTGCCAGCAGCTTAGATTGGGGAGGAGGGTACGAGCAGTACTTC. This rearrangement joins TRBV11-2 to TRBJ2-7, with D possibly matching TRBD2 (6 bases). V dropped 0 bases and J dropped 4 bases, with 13 bases sitting between them. This CDR3 is built from 15 residues. CDR1 is SGHAT, CDR2 FQNNGV, per germline.